The rows below give T cell receptor beta chains drawn from one sample of a study of lymphopenia after photon versus proton radiotherapy. The data were produced by immunoSEQ multiplex PCR, yet TCRdb's version contains in-frame clones alone and is incomplete. The sample lists approximately 170,000 clones; less than 90% were seen once. The sample here was peripheral blood, taken from a patient treated with photon-based radiotherapy. Receptor source: a man in his fifties or sixties with gastric cancer. Each CDR3 is given without its conserved first and last residue.

j_call v_call cdr3_aa
TRBJ1-3 TRBV7-2 ASRHGRGFSGNTIY
TRBJ1-4 TRBV5-1 ASSLVTGGEKLF
TRBJ1-2 TRBV4-1 ASSLFRAGSGIYGYT
TRBJ2-1 TRBV12-5 ASGLVTSGRSNEQF
TRBJ2-1 TRBV7-2 ASSTGVEQF
TRBJ2-3 TRBV11-3 ASSSGPLVTDTQY
TRBJ2-7 TRBV27 ASSLFGTSPGEQY
TRBJ2-7 TRBV5-5 ASSRLTGRYEQY
TRBJ1-3 TRBV30 AWSSTFRDSGNTIY
TRBJ2-5 TRBV29-1 SASRETQY
TRBJ1-3 TRBV28 ASSFGGLSGNTIY
TRBJ1-2 TRBV18 ASSPPGQGSSYGYT
TRBJ1-5 TRBV6-1 ASNTQGTSQPQH
TRBJ2-2 TRBV9 ASSAGITDYTGELF
TRBJ2-2 TRBV11-2 ASSRTSGRAPTGELF
TRBJ2-3 TRBV4-3 ASSQGLARDTQY
TRBJ1-2 TRBV30 AWSIQGRYGYT
TRBJ2-3 TRBV5-1 ASSLDRTTDTQY
TRBJ1-1 TRBV11-2 ASSLRPGGVGKAF
TRBJ1-3 TRBV6-1 ASKPLNSGNTIY
TRBJ2-1 TRBV19 ASSSQATSSPYNEQF
TRBJ1-2 TRBV5-1 ASSAGTNYGYT
TRBJ1-2 TRBV7-2 ASSLGGTESNYGYT
TRBJ1-2 TRBV28 ASSSPGQGGYGYT
TRBJ2-6 TRBV5-6 ASSSTATGANVLT
TRBJ1-5 TRBV28 ASSLMRGRGGQPQH
TRBJ2-7 TRBV19 ASSKGHTSYEQY
TRBJ2-7 TRBV5-1 ASSSQLAGSSYEQY
TRBJ2-7 TRBV10-3 AITGTSGSDEQY
TRBJ2-3 TRBV5-4 ASIAGSTDTQY
TRBJ2-7 TRBV6-6 ASSKTGFTYEQY
TRBJ2-7 TRBV7-7 ASSLGTGASYEQY
TRBJ1-2 TRBV5-1 ASAPWGQNYGYT
TRBJ2-7 TRBV11-3 ASSLDWRNSYEQY
TRBJ1-4 TRBV7-6 ASSPGTGSNEKLF
TRBJ2-7 TRBV19 ASSGLAGVDEQY
TRBJ1-5 TRBV19 ASSTGQTSNQPQH
TRBJ1-2 TRBV28 ASSRTGQGENYGYT
TRBJ2-3 TRBV9 ASSVARDTQY
TRBJ1-1 TRBV28 ASRPGVLYTEAF
TRBJ2-3 TRBV4-1 ASSSTSGGTDTQY
TRBJ2-7 TRBV9 ASSPRQGANSYEQY